Below, 16 T cell receptor beta chains from the same sample are listed, as sequenced in a study of blood T cell repertoires in COVID-19. The data were produced by immunoSEQ multiplex PCR, yet TCRdb's version contains in-frame clones alone and is incomplete. The table shows under 350,000 clones, with about 86% occurring only once. The sequencing input was PBMCs or T cells enriched from blood (not recorded which). These receptors were collected from a woman in her 40s with acute COVID-19.

The chain recombines TRBV7-2 with TRBJ1-3; the match to TRBD1 covers 7 bases. CDR1 is SGHTA, CDR2 FQGNSA, per germline. This CDR3 contains 19 residues. V gave up 5 bases and J gave up 2 bases; unmatched junction bases: 18. The CDR3 DNA reads as TGTGCCAGCAGCCTACGACAGGGAACCGCCGCTTTTACTGGAAACACCATATATTTT. Translated, it gives CASSLRQGTAAFTGNTIYF.

The genes are TRBV4-1 and TRBJ2-5; TRBD2 aligns across 16 bases. The CDR3 spans 17 residues. The V gene's germline CDR1 is MGHRA and CDR2 YSYEKL. The V gene end was trimmed by 1 base and the J gene end by 4 bases; junction bases not matched to a gene: 3. The CDR3 DNA reads TGCGCCAGCAGCCAAGTGGGACTAGCGGGGGGGGCAGAGACCCAGTACTTC. It is translated as CASSQVGLAGGAETQYF.

J is TRBJ2-7 and V is TRBV20-1, with a weak D call TRBD2 (5 bases). The germline gives CDR1 DFQATT, CDR2 SNEGSKA (reference sequence). The V and J ends lost 3 bases and 3 bases respectively, with 12 bases between them. The CDR3 runs 13 residues. The CDR3 is CSASSLANYEQYF. The CDR3 bases are TGCAGTGCTAGTAGCCTAGCTAACTACGAGCAGTACTTC.

This clone showed up just once. The chain carries TRBV4-2 and TRBJ1-2; 10 bases map to TRBD1. The CDR3 is 17 amino acids. The J segment lost 2 bases and the V segment lost 3 bases, leaving 9 bases of the junction unmatched. Germline values: CDR1 LGHNA, CDR2 YNFKEQ. The CDR3 nucleotides are TGTGCCAGCAGCCAGAGACTACCGGGACAGGGGAACTATGGCTACACCTTC. This gives the protein CASSQRLPGQGNYGYTF.

The chain couples TRBV5-1 to TRBJ1-2; 8 positions agree with TRBD1. Trimming took 4 bases from V and 4 from J; bases not matched to a gene: 3. The germline V gene encodes CDR1 SGHRS and CDR2 YFSETQ. The CDR3 runs 13 residues. This CDR3 is CASSGGTGYGYTF. CDR3 nucleotide sequence: TGCGCCAGCAGCGGAGGGACAGGCTATGGCTACACCTTC.

This chain uses TRBV12-3 or TRBV12-4 with TRBJ1-2; D is ambiguous. The CDR3 extends over 13 amino acids. Trimming pared 2 bases from V and 2 bases from J, leaving 6 bases between. In DNA form, the CDR3 reads TGTGCCAGCAGTTTAAACAGAAACTATGGCTACACCTTC. It translates to CASSLNRNYGYTF.

CDR3 protein: CASSHKGTSGYNEQFF. As DNA, the CDR3 is TGTGCCAGCAGCCATAAAGGGACTAGCGGCTACAATGAGCAGTTCTTC. The chain is built from TRBV3-1 (or the pseudogene TRBV3-2) and TRBJ2-1, with TRBD2 matching over 11 bases. Germline V gene sequence: CDR1 LGHDT, CDR2 YNNKEL (reference sequence). There are 16 residues in the CDR3. Unmatched junction bases numbered 4, after V lost 3 bases and J lost 3 bases.

Points on this clone: Other nucleotide sequences from this sample produce the same CDR3. The chain uses TRBV19 and TRBJ2-3; D ambiguous. The CDR3 is made up of 12 amino acids. Looked up from germline, CDR1 is LNHDA and CDR2 is SQIVND (reference sequence). Trimming shortened V by 4 bases and J by 2 bases, and 4 bases separated the two germline ends. This CDR3 reads CASSRLTDTQYF. CDR3 nucleotides: TGTGCCAGTAGTAGACTCACAGATACGCAGTATTTT.

This chain connects TRBV19 to TRBJ1-3; 7 bases are a match to TRBD1. Germline trimming cut 3 bases from V and 2 bases from J; bases unmatched to any gene: 4. The CDR3 totals 15 residues. The germline gives CDR1 LNHDA, CDR2 SQIVND (reference sequence). The chain's CDR3 is CASSIGDRTGNTIYF. The CDR3 nucleotides are TGTGCCAGTAGTATCGGGGACAGAACTGGAAACACCATATATTTT.

The CDR3 is CASSSKTDRSYGYTF. The CDR3 coding sequence is TGTGCCAGCAGCTCCAAAACCGACAGGTCCTATGGCTACACCTTC. This sequence joins TRBV4-2 and TRBJ1-2; possible D gene TRBD1, 6 bases. CDR1 and CDR2 (germline): LGHNA, YNFKEQ. This CDR3 is built from 15 residues. Trimming shortened V by 5 bases and J by 4 bases, and 17 bases separated the two germline ends.

This clone has a count of ten or more. The chain employs TRBV11-2 and TRBJ1-6, with TRBD1 as a possible D gene (6 bases). Looked up from germline, CDR1 is SGHAT and CDR2 is FQNNGV. The CDR3 length is 15 residues. V was shortened by 4 bases and J by 8 bases, with 15 bases between the two germline ends. The CDR3 DNA follows: TGTGCCAGCAGCTACTTCGGGACAACGGATTCACCCCTCCACTTT. The encoded protein is CASSYFGTTDSPLHF.

This rearrangement joins TRBV20-1 to TRBJ2-1, with 12 bases that match TRBD2. Trimming took 3 bases from V and 4 from J; bases not matched to a gene: 10. Germline CDR1 reads DFQATT; CDR2 reads SNEGSKA (reference sequence). The CDR3 totals 17 residues. The CDR3 nucleotides read TGCAGTGCTAGTCCCAGACTAGCGGGAGCCATTTACAATGAGCAGTTCTTC. It is translated as CSASPRLAGAIYNEQFF.

V is TRBV27 and J is TRBJ1-5; a weak D match, TRBD1 (5 bases). The CDR3 is 14 amino acids. Trimming took 5 bases from V and 3 from J, leaving 11 bases between them. The germline V gene has CDR1 MNHEY and CDR2 SMNVEV (reference sequence). As DNA, the CDR3 is TGTGCCAGCAGTCCCGGGGGGTCCAATCAGCCCCAGCATTTT. This codes for CASSPGGSNQPQHF.

This sequence joins TRBV4-3 and TRBJ2-2; 7 bases line up with TRBD2. Germline-derived CDR1 and CDR2 are LGHNA and YSLEER. With V trimmed by 0 bases and J by 1 base, 5 bases remained unmatched. The CDR3 is 17 amino acids. The CDR3 sequence is CASSQDWLAENTGELFF. The DNA for the CDR3 is TGCGCCAGCAGCCAAGACTGGCTAGCGGAGAACACCGGGGAGCTGTTTTTT.

This clone was counted only a few times. V usage is TRBV28 and J usage is TRBJ1-2; TRBD1 might be the D (5 bases). V lost 6 bases and J 5 bases, leaving 10 bases between the germline ends. Germline assignment: CDR1 MDHEN and CDR2 SYDVKM. The CDR3 contains 12 residues. The CDR3 loop reads CASRETAYGYTF. For the CDR3, the DNA is TGTGCCAGCAGGGAGACAGCGTATGGCTACACCTTC.

The rearrangement uses TRBV14 and TRBJ1-4; D not resolved. V lost 4 bases, J lost 0 bases, and 9 bases lay in between. The CDR3 covers 15 residues. The germline CDR1 and CDR2 sequences are SGHDN and FVKESK. The CDR3 loop reads CASSRYTATNEKLFF. CDR3 coding DNA: TGTGCCAGCAGCCGCTACACAGCAACTAATGAAAAACTGTTTTTT.